This TCR beta chain was found in a study of control samples from healthy donors and cancer patients. Profiling relied on immunoSEQ multiplex PCR, and the TCRdb table lists in-frame clones only, not all of them. The sample includes some 97,000 clones, about 90% of them seen just once. Trimming took 2 bases from V and 6 from J; bases not matched to a gene: 12. The germline gives CDR1 MGHRA, CDR2 YSYEKL. CDR3 length: 18 amino acids. This clone was seen just once. The chain links TRBV4-1 to TRBJ1-4; 10 nucleotides line up with TRBD1. The source of this sequence is a woman aged 45 to 65 in good health. The material sequenced was blood. CDR3 region: CASSQRATGGGFYEKLFF. The CDR3 DNA is TGCGCCAGCAGCCAAAGAGCGACAGGGGGCGGATTCTATGAAAAACTGTTTTTT.